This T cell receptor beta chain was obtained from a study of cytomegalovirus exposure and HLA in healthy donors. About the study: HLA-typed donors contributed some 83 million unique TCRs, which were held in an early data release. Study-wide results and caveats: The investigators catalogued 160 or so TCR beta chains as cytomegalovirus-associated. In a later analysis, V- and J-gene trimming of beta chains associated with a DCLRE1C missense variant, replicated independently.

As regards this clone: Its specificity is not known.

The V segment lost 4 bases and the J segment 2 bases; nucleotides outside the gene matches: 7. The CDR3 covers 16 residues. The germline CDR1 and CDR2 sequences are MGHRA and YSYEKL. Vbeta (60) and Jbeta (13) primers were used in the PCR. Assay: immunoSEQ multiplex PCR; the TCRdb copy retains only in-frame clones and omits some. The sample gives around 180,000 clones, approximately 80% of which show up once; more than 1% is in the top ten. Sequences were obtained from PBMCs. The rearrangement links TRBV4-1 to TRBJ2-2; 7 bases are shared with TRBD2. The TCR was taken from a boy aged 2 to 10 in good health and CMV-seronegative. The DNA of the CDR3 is TGCGCCAGCAGCCTAAAGTTAGCGGGTAACACCGGGGAGCTGTTTTTT. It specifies CASSLKLAGNTGELFF.